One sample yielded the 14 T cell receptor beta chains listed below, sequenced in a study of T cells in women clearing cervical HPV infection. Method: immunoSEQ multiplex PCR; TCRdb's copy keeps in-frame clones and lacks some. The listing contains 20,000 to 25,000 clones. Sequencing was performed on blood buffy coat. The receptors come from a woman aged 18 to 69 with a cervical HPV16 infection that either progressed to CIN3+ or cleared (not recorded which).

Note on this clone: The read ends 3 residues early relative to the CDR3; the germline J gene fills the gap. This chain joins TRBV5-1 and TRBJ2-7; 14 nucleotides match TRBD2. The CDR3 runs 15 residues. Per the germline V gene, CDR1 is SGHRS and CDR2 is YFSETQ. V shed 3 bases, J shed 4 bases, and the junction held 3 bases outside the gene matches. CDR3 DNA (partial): TGCGCCAGCAGCTCGAGGACTAGCGGGGGGTACGAG. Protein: CASSSRTSGGYE. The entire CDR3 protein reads CASSSRTSGGYEQYF.

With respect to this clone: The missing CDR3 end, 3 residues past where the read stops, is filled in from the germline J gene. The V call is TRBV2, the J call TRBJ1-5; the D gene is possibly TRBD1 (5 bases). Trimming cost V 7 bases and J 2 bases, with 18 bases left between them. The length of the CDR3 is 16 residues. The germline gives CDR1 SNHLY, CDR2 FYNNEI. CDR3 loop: CASMDLGGWGNQPQHF. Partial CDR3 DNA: TGTGCCAGCATGGACTTGGGGGGTTGGGGCAATCAGCCC.

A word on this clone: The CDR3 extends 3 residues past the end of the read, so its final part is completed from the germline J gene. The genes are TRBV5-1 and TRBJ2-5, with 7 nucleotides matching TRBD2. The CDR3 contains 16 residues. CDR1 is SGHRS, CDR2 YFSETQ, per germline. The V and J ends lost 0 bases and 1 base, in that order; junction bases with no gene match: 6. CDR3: CASSLGLAPTQETQYF. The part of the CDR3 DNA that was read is TGCGCCAGCAGCTTGGGACTAGCTCCAACCCAAGAGACC. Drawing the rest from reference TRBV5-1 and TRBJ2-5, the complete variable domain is KAGVTQTPRYLIKTRGQQVTLSCSPISGHRSVSWYQQTPGQGLQFLFEYFSETQRNKGNFPGRFSGRQFSNSRSEMNVSTLELGDSALYLCASSLGLAPTQETQYFGPGTRLLVL.

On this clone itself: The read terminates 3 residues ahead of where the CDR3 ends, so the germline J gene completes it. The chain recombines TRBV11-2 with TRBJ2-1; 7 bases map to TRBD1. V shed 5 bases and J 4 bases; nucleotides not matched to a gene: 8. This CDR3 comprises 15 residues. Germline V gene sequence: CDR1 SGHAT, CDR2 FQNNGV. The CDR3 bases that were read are TGTGCCAGCAGCGAGGGGGACAGACAATACAATGAG. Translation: CASSEGDRQYNE. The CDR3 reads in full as CASSEGDRQYNEQFF.

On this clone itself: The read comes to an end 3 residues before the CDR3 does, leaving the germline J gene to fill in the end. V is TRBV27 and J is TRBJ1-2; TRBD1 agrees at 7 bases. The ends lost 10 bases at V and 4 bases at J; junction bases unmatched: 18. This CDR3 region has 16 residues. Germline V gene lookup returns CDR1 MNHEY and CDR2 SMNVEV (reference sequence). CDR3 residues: CATEGRQGLFFYGYTF. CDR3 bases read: TGTGCCACGGAAGGACGACAGGGTTTGTTTTTCTATGGC.

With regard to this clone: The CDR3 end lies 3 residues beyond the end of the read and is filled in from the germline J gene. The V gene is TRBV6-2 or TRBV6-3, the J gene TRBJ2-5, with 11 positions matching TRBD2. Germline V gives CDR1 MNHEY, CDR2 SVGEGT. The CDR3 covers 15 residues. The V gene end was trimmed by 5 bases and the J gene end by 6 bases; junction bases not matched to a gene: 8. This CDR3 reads CASSDPLAGVKTQYF. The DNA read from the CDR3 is TGTGCCAGCAGTGACCCACTAGCGGGGGTTAAGACC.

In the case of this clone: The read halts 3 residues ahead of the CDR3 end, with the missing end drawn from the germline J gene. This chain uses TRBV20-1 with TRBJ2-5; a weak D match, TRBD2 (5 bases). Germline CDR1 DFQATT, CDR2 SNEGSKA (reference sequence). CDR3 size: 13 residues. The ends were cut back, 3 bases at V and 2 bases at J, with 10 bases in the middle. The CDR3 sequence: CSARRTVQETQYF. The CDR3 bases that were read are TGCAGTGCTAGGCGGACTGTACAAGAGACC.

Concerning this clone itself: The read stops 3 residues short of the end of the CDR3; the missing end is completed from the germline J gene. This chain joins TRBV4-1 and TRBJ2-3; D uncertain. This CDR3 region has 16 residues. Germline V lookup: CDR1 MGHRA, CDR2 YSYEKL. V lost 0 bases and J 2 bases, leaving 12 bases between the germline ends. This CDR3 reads CASSQDFSLSTDTQYF. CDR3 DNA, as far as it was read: TGCGCCAGCAGCCAAGATTTCTCACTATCCACAGATACG.

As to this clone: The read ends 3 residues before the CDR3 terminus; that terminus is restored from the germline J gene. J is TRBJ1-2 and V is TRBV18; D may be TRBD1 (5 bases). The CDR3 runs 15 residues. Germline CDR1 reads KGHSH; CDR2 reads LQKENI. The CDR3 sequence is CASSPPGGSSYDYTF. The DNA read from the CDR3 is TGTGCCAGCTCACCACCGGGGGGGAGCTCCTACGAC.

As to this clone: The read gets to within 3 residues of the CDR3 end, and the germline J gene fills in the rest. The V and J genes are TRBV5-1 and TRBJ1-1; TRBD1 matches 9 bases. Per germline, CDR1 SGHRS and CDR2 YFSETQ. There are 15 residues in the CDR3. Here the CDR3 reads CASSYPGQGTDTAFF. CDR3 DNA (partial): TGCGCCAGCAGCTATCCGGGACAGGGAACAGATACG.

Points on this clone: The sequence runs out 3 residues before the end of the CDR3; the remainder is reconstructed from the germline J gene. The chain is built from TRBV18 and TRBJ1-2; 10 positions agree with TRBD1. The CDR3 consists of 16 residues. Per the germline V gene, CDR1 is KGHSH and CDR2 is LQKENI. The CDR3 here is CASSTYTGTGAYDYTF. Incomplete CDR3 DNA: TGTGCCAGCTCAACCTATACCGGGACAGGGGCCTACGAC.

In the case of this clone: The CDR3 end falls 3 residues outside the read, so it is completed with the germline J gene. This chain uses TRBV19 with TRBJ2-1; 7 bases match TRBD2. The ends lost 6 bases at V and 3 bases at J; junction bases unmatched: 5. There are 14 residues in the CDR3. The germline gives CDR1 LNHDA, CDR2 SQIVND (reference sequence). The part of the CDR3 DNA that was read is TGTGCCAGTAGCCCGGGACTAAACTACAATGAG. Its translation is CASSPGLNYNE. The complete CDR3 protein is CASSPGLNYNEQFF.

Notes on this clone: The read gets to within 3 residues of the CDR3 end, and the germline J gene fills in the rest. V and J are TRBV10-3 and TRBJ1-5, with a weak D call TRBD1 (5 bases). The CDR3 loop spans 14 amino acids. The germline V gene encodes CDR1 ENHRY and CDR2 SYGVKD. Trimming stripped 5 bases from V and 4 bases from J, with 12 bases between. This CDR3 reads CAISSRQSNQPQHF. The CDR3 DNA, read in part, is TGTGCCATCAGTTCCCGACAGAGTAATCAGCCC.

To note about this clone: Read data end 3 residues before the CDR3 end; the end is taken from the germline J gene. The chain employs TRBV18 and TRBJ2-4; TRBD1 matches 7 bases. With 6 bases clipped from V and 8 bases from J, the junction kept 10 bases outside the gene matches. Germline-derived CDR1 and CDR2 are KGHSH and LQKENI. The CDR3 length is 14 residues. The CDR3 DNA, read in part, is TGTGCCAGCTCTTTAAACGACAGGGCGGACATT. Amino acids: CASSLNDRADI. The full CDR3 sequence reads CASSLNDRADIQYF.